A single sample gave rise to the 10 T cell receptor beta chains below, sequenced in a study of T cell responses to AZD1222 COVID-19 vaccine. Profiling relied on immunoSEQ multiplex PCR, and the TCRdb table lists in-frame clones only, not all of them. The sample comprises 150,000 to 200,000 clones, about 92% of which are singletons, and more than 0.8% rests with the top ten. The source was peripheral blood, collected on day 0 of AZD1222 vaccination. These receptors all stem from an adult in good health.

The chain employs TRBV12-3 or TRBV12-4 and TRBJ2-3; D gene ambiguous. V lost 3 bases, J lost 1 base, and 5 bases lay in between. The CDR3 loop spans 13 amino acids. The CDR3 protein is CASSLARTDTQYF. CDR3 coding DNA: TGTGCCAGCAGTTTGGCTCGCACAGATACGCAGTATTTT.

V and J are TRBV18 and TRBJ1-3; TRBD1 is a possible D gene (6 bases). The CDR3 is 17 residues long. Germline values: CDR1 KGHSH, CDR2 LQKENI. The germline V and J ends were trimmed by 3 bases and 0 bases, with 15 bases remaining between them. The CDR3 sequence: CASSPLGQTSSGNTIYF. The CDR3, as DNA: TGTGCCAGCTCACCTTTAGGACAGACGAGCTCTGGAAACACCATATATTTT.

The rearrangement uses TRBV28 and TRBJ2-1; D gene uncertain. Per germline, CDR1 MDHEN and CDR2 SYDVKM. V was trimmed by 4 bases and J by 4 bases, leaving 14 bases between them. The CDR3 spans 15 residues. For the CDR3, the DNA is TGTGCCAGCAGTTCGACCTCCCCCTTATACAATGAGCAGTTCTTC. It codes for CASSSTSPLYNEQFF.

The V call is TRBV19, the J call TRBJ1-1, with unresolved D. Deletions cut 6 bases from V and 4 bases from J, with 15 bases between. Germline CDR1 reads LNHDA; CDR2 reads SQIVND (reference sequence). The CDR3 is 14 residues long. In DNA, the CDR3 is TGTGCCAGTAGCTTCACGGACGGGGTCACTGAAGCTTTCTTT. Translating gives CASSFTDGVTEAFF.

The chain couples TRBV25-1 to TRBJ2-7; D unclear. Germline CDR1 and CDR2: MGHDK and SYGVNS. This CDR3 is built from 13 residues. V lost 3 bases to trimming and J lost 9 bases, with 15 bases between them. The CDR3 region is CASSDRRHLGQYF. The DNA of the CDR3 is TGTGCCAGCAGTGACCGGAGACACCTGGGGCAGTACTTC.

The table lists this clone with a few counts. The chain links TRBV27 to TRBJ2-7; D is unclear. The CDR3 length is 13 residues. V was clipped by 5 bases and J by 3 bases, with 11 bases between them. CDR1 MNHEY and CDR2 SMNVEV come from the germline V gene (reference sequence). The CDR3 sequence is CASSATPFYEQYF. The CDR3 DNA is TGTGCCAGCAGTGCCACCCCCTTCTACGAGCAGTACTTC.

The chain couples TRBV13 to TRBJ1-1; 7 positions match TRBD1. Looked up from germline, CDR1 is PRHDT and CDR2 is FYEKMQ (reference sequence). The trim removed 5 bases at V and 5 bases at J, leaving 14 bases unmatched. The CDR3 length is 16 residues. The CDR3 is CASSISRGLRMTEAFF. In nucleotides, the CDR3 is TGTGCCAGCAGCATCTCGAGGGGGCTTCGGATGACTGAAGCTTTCTTT.

J is TRBJ1-3 and V is TRBV19, with no clear D. The germline CDR1 and CDR2 sequences are LNHDA and SQIVND (reference sequence). CDR3 size: 15 residues. The V and J ends lost 3 bases and 1 base respectively, with 10 bases between them. This CDR3 reads CASSIRSGSGNTIYF. CDR3 DNA: TGTGCCAGTAGTATTCGTTCCGGGTCTGGAAACACCATATATTTT.

The chain uses TRBV11-2 and TRBJ1-3; 7 nucleotides line up with TRBD1. J gave up 7 bases and V 4 bases, and 7 bases lay outside the gene matches. From germline, CDR1 is SGHAT and CDR2 FQNNGV. The CDR3 has 14 amino acids. In nucleotides, the CDR3 is TGTGCCAGCAGCTCTAGACAGGGAATGAACACCATATATTTT. It specifies CASSSRQGMNTIYF. The full variable domain, with the rest looked up from reference TRBV11-2 and TRBJ1-3, is EAGVAQSPRYKIIEKRQSVAFWCNPISGHATLYWYQQILGQGPKLLIQFQNNGVVDDSQLPKDRFSAERLKGVDSTLKIQPAKLEDSAVYLCASSSRQGMNTIYFGEGSWLTVV.

The chain combines TRBV5-1 with TRBJ2-1; 13 bases line up with TRBD2. Per the germline V gene, CDR1 is SGHRS and CDR2 is YFSETQ. The CDR3 is made up of 18 amino acids. The trim removed 0 bases at V and 8 bases at J, leaving 11 bases unmatched. In DNA, the CDR3 is TGCGCCAGCAGCTTGGGACGGACTAGCGGGGGTACCCGGGATGAGCAGTTCTTC. Amino acid sequence: CASSLGRTSGGTRDEQFF. The full variable domain, in which reference TRBV5-1 and TRBJ2-1 provide the parts outside the CDR3, is KAGVTQTPRYLIKTRGQQVTLSCSPISGHRSVSWYQQTPGQGLQFLFEYFSETQRNKGNFPGRFSGRQFSNSRSEMNVSTLELGDSALYLCASSLGRTSGGTRDEQFFGPGTRLTVL.